The T cell receptor beta chain under discussion was sequenced for a study of blood T cell repertoires in COVID-19. This CDR3 contains 11 residues. From germline, CDR1 is SEHNR and CDR2 FQNEAQ (reference sequence). Trimming at V came to 5 bases and at J to 7 bases, leaving 2 bases not matched to a gene. In the authors' methods: Reference gene primer amplification in the assay estimated nucleated cell counts. Libraries were prepared by immunoSEQ multiplex PCR; TCRdb keeps only in-frame clonotypes and omits some of them. That table supplies the V and J calls and clone size; D and trimming were determined from the DNA. The sample holds around 160,000 clones; 93% are singletons and the top ten take roughly 2.1%.

V usage is TRBV7-9 and J usage is TRBJ2-7; 7 bases fit TRBD2. The material sequenced was peripheral blood. This clonotype originated in a woman in her fifties or sixties with COVID-19, enrolled during active disease. CDR3 in DNA: TGTGCCAGCAGCCGTAGCGGGGAGCAGTACTTC. It is translated as CASSRSGEQYF. Supplemented by reference TRBV7-9 and TRBJ2-7, the full variable domain reads DTGVSQNPRHKITKRGQNVTFRCDPISEHNRLYWYRQTLGQGPEFLTYFQNEAQLEKSRLLSDRFSAERPKGSFSTLEIQRTEQGDSAMYLCASSRSGEQYFGPGTRLTVT.